This TCR beta chain was sequenced for a study of response to subunit inactivated influenza vaccine. Study observations and caveats: There was a suggestion from the authors that each seasonal influenza vaccination recruits few new T cells.

This clonotype was detected a few times. Its antigen is not identified. Germline V gene data show CDR1 as SGHTA and CDR2 as FQGNSA. The CDR3 extends over 15 amino acids. V was clipped by 2 bases and J by 5 bases; unmatched bases: 4. TCRdb reanalysed the RT-PCR reads using MiXCR and keeps one entry per CDR3 protein. In the table there are fewer than 250,000 distinct CDR3 sequences, around 15% of which are singletons. This TCR came from a man in his fifties who received an inactivated influenza vaccine. V and J are TRBV7-2 and TRBJ2-7, with 12 positions matching TRBD2. Sequences were derived from CD8+ T cells sorted from PBMCs, sampled about 5 days after vaccination. CDR3 DNA sequence: TGTGCCAGCAGCTTACTAGCGGGGGGGCCGAACGAGCAGTACTTC. It encodes CASSLLAGGPNEQYF.